The 24 T cell receptor beta chains presented below share a single source sample, sequenced in a study of prognosis after radiotherapy for stage I lung cancer. Two-round multiplex PCR on genomic DNA was the method by which TCR beta CDR3 was amplified. During first-round PCR, primers specific to each TRBV and TRBJ gene were used. One entry per CDR3 protein results from TCRdb running MiXCR on the multiplex PCR reads. Among about 8,500 distinct CDR3 sequences listed, less than 65% were seen once. The input for sequencing was PBMCs, taken before or after stereotactic body radiation therapy (not recorded which). The receptors were sampled from a donor aged 50 or older with non-small cell lung cancer.

This clonotype has a count of ten or more. The CDR3 DNA follows: TGTGCCAGCTCACAACCCTTAGCGGTCCAAGAGACCCAGTACTTC. Translating gives CASSQPLAVQETQYF. The genes are TRBV18 and TRBJ2-5, with D maybe TRBD2 (6 bases). The CDR3 is 15 residues long. Germline V lookup: CDR1 KGHSH, CDR2 LQKENI. Trimming took 4 bases from V and 1 from J, leaving 13 bases between them.

This clonotype rates as medium-sized. The gene calls are TRBV6-1 and TRBJ1-4; 8 bases match TRBD1. The CDR3 spans 15 residues. Germline V gives CDR1 MNHNS, CDR2 SASEGT. Trimming removed 8 bases from V and 7 bases from J; junction bases left unmatched: 12. The CDR3 loop reads CASSPFQGAGEKLFF. The CDR3 DNA follows: TGTGCCAGCTCCCCGTTTCAGGGGGCGGGTGAAAAACTGTTTTTT.

The J gene is TRBJ2-1, the V gene TRBV28; no firm D call. The CDR3 covers 13 residues. Germline lookup yields CDR1 MDHEN and CDR2 SYDVKM. V was clipped by 5 bases and J by 6 bases, with 11 bases between them. The CDR3 DNA reads TGTGCCAGCAGTCCCCCCTGGCGCAATGAGCAGTTCTTC. Translated, it gives CASSPPWRNEQFF.

The gene calls are TRBV12-3 or TRBV12-4 and TRBJ2-1; no reliable D call. The V end was cut by 2 bases, the J end by 6 bases, with 8 bases between. CDR3 length: 13 residues. CDR3 sequence: CASSLNAGNEQFF. The CDR3 DNA follows: TGTGCCAGCAGTTTAAACGCTGGCAATGAGCAGTTCTTC.

This clonotype ranks as medium-sized. The CDR3 region has the DNA TGTGCCAGTAGTATATTGGGAATTGGTAGCGGGAGTAGGTACAATGAGCAGTTCTTC. Protein product: CASSILGIGSGSRYNEQFF. The chain combines TRBV19 with TRBJ2-1, with 9 bases matching TRBD2. Per the germline V gene, CDR1 is LNHDA and CDR2 is SQIVND (reference sequence). The ends lost 2 bases at V and 4 bases at J; junction bases unmatched: 15. This CDR3 is built from 19 residues.

A word on this clonotype: Likely a read error: the CDR3 ends without its conserved phenylalanine or tryptophan. This chain links TRBV20-1 with TRBJ2-2; TRBD2 agrees at 14 bases. J gave up 3 bases and V 6 bases, and 6 bases lay outside the gene matches. This CDR3 has 16 amino acids. The V gene's germline CDR1 is DFQATT and CDR2 SNEGSKA (reference sequence). CDR3 in DNA: TGCAGTGCCGGGACTAGCGGGAGTCGTGACACCGGGGAGCTGTTTTCT. Its protein product is CSAGTSGSRDTGELFS.

This sequence joins TRBV19 and TRBJ2-7; TRBD1 agrees at 9 bases. The CDR3 is 13 amino acids. In germline, CDR1 is LNHDA, CDR2 SQIVND (reference sequence). V lost 5 bases to trimming and J lost 4 bases; unmatched junction nucleotides: 3. The CDR3 loop is CASSGTGSYEQYF. In DNA form, the CDR3 reads TGTGCCAGTAGTGGGACAGGGTCTTACGAGCAGTACTTC.

The CDR3 reads CASGRVGSGNTIYF. CDR3 DNA: TGTGCCAGCGGGCGCGTTGGTTCTGGAAACACCATATATTTT. This sequence joins TRBV12-3 or TRBV12-4 and TRBJ1-3; unclear D gene. This CDR3 spans 14 amino acids. Trimming removed 8 bases at V and 1 base at J, with 12 bases between.

This clonotype was found a few times. The chain combines TRBV9 with TRBJ2-1, with 9 bases aligning to TRBD2. From germline, CDR1 is SGDLS and CDR2 YYNGEE. After removal of 4 bases from V and 7 bases from J, the junction contained 12 bases not matched to a gene. CDR3 size: 16 residues. Here the CDR3 DNA reads TGTGCCAGCAGCTCCCGGACTAGCGCGACGGCGAATGAGCAGTTCTTC. This encodes CASSSRTSATANEQFF.

The rearrangement links TRBV6-5 to TRBJ2-1; 7 positions agree with TRBD1. The length of the CDR3 is 15 residues. Losses at the gene ends were 0 bases for V and 4 bases for J; bases not matched to a gene: 3. Germline lookup yields CDR1 MNHEY and CDR2 SVGAGI. DNA of the CDR3: TGTGCCAGCAGTTACTCGAGGGGGCTGTACAATGAGCAGTTCTTC. Translating it yields CASSYSRGLYNEQFF.

Regarding this clonotype: One end of the junction fails to match germline, which may point to a read error. The CDR3 region is CANTPGTSGASSYNEQFF. The CDR3 nucleotides are TGCGCCAACACCCCTGGGACTAGCGGGGCGAGCTCCTACAATGAGCAGTTCTTC. This chain links TRBV6-5 with TRBJ2-1, with TRBD2 identical over 13 bases. CDR3 length: 18 amino acids. Germline V lookup: CDR1 MNHEY, CDR2 SVGAGI.

By share, this clonotype ranks as medium-sized (0.01 to 0.1%). This chain's CDR3 is CASSPRQTYEQYF. CDR3 DNA sequence: TGTGCCAGCAGCCCCAGACAGACCTACGAGCAGTACTTC. The V gene is TRBV7-2, the J gene TRBJ2-7; TRBD1 might be the D (5 bases). Trimming removed 5 bases at V and 2 bases at J, with 10 bases between. Germline CDR1 is SGHTA and CDR2 is FQGNSA. This CDR3 comprises 13 residues.

In its sample, this clonotype is medium-sized (0.01 to 0.1%). This rearrangement joins TRBV28 to TRBJ1-3; TRBD1 is a possible D gene (5 bases). The CDR3 runs to 14 residues. V was cut by 5 bases and J by 0 bases, with 8 bases left in between. Germline V gene lookup returns CDR1 MDHEN and CDR2 SYDVKM. As DNA, the CDR3 is TGTGCCAGCAGTCCGGACATCTCTGGAAACACCATATATTTT. Encoded protein: CASSPDISGNTIYF.

This sequence joins TRBV28 and TRBJ2-2, with TRBD2 identical over 10 bases. The V and J ends lost 6 bases and 4 bases, in that order; junction bases with no gene match: 5. Germline CDR1 reads MDHEN; CDR2 reads SYDVKM. There are 15 residues in the CDR3. The CDR3 sequence: CASSLKRGGTGELFF. The CDR3 region has the DNA TGTGCCAGCAGCTTAAAGCGGGGGGGCACCGGGGAGCTGTTTTTT. Together with reference TRBV28 and TRBJ2-2, the CDR3 gives the full variable domain: DVKVTQSSRYLVKRTGEKVFLECVQDMDHENMFWYRQDPGLGLRLIYFSYDVKMKEKGDIPEGYSVSREKKERFSLILESASTNQTSMYLCASSLKRGGTGELFFGEGSRLTVL.

Remarks on this clonotype: A far larger clone is only one base removed, so a read error is likely. This chain links TRBV20-1 with TRBJ2-7; 7 positions agree with TRBD2. The J segment lost 7 bases and the V segment lost 1 base, leaving 10 bases of the junction unmatched. This CDR3 comprises 14 residues. Germline CDR1 DFQATT, CDR2 SNEGSKA (reference sequence). The CDR3 DNA sequence: TGCAGTGCTAGAGTGACGGGAGGTCGAAATGAGCAGTACTTC. This sequence encodes CSARVTGGRNEQYF.

This rearrangement joins TRBV27 to TRBJ2-3, with D maybe TRBD2 (6 bases). This CDR3 is 15 amino acids long. Germline V gene data show CDR1 as MNHEY and CDR2 as SMNVEV (reference sequence). Between the trimmed V and J ends, which lost 0 bases and 6 bases, there was a span of 13 bases. In nucleotides, the CDR3 is TGTGCCAGCAGTTTATCGAGGCGGGGCCCCGATACGCAGTATTTT. Amino acids: CASSLSRRGPDTQYF.

This clonotype was counted many times. The chain is built from TRBV5-5 and TRBJ1-2, with 9 bases matching TRBD1. This CDR3 has 14 amino acids. The germline CDR1 and CDR2 sequences are SGHKS and YYEKEE (reference sequence). V dropped 3 bases and J dropped 2; count of bases not matched to a gene: 2. The CDR3 spells CASSSGQGNYGYTF. The CDR3 DNA is TGTGCCAGCAGCTCCGGACAGGGGAACTATGGCTACACCTTC.

Turning to this clonotype: It differs at one base from a far larger clone, so likely a read error. CDR3 sequence reads: CASSYSRRDGSYEQYF. The DNA of the CDR3 is TGTGCCAGCAGTTACTCGAGGAGAGATGGCTCCTACGAGCAGTACTTC. The rearrangement uses TRBV6-4 and TRBJ2-7, with D hard to call. The CDR3 length is 16 residues. Germline CDR1 MRHNA, CDR2 SNTAGT.

The chain carries TRBV6-1 and TRBJ2-5; D is unresolved. The CDR3 runs 11 residues. Germline CDR1 and CDR2: MNHNS and SASEGT. Trimming removed 8 bases from V and 5 bases from J, with 9 bases in between. This chain's CDR3 is CASGYAETQYF. The CDR3 coding sequence is TGTGCCAGCGGCTATGCGGAGACCCAGTACTTC.

The genes are TRBV3-1 and TRBJ1-3; D perhaps matches TRBD1 (5 bases). The V gene lost 7 bases and the J gene lost 0 bases, with 10 bases spanning the gap. Per the germline V gene, CDR1 is LGHDT and CDR2 is YNNKEL (reference sequence). The length of the CDR3 is 14 residues. CDR3 sequence (DNA): TGTGCCAGCATGGGGGGGGGCTCTGGAAACACCATATATTTT. It encodes CASMGGGSGNTIYF.

Ten or more counts support this clonotype. A much larger clone differs by one base, so this may be a read error. J is TRBJ1-5 and V is TRBV19; D is uncertain. CDR1 and CDR2 from the germline V gene are LNHDA and SQIVND (reference sequence). The CDR3 totals 13 residues. The CDR3: CASSMAQNQPLHF. The CDR3 region has the DNA TGTGCCAGTAGTATGGCTCAGAATCAGCCCCTGCATTTT.

The rearrangement joins TRBV5-1 to TRBJ1-3; D ambiguous. CDR1 is SGHRS and CDR2 is YFSETQ in the germline V gene. The germline V and J ends were trimmed by 4 bases and 4 bases, with 12 bases remaining between them. The CDR3 totals 14 residues. CDR3 region: CASSEGLSGNTIYF. The CDR3 DNA is TGCGCCAGCAGCGAGGGTTTGTCGGGAAACACCATATATTTT.

With respect to this clonotype: This likely reflects a read error, since a far larger clone is one base away. V is TRBV6-5 and J is TRBJ1-5; 9 bases map to TRBD1. This CDR3 has 15 residues. The trim removed 7 bases at V and 5 bases at J, leaving 9 bases unmatched. CDR1 is MNHEY and CDR2 is SVGAGI in the germline V gene. The CDR3 reads CASIPGTGLYQPQHF. In DNA, the CDR3 is TGTGCCAGCATCCCGGGGACAGGGTTGTATCAGCCCCAGCATTTT.

V is TRBV6-2 or TRBV6-3 and J is TRBJ2-7, with 8 bases that match TRBD1. V shed 7 bases, J shed 4 bases, and the junction held 6 bases outside the gene matches. The CDR3 spans 13 residues. The germline gives CDR1 MNHEY, CDR2 SVGEGT. The CDR3 is CASKETGDYEQYF. The CDR3 region has the DNA TGTGCCAGCAAGGAGACAGGGGATTACGAGCAGTACTTC.